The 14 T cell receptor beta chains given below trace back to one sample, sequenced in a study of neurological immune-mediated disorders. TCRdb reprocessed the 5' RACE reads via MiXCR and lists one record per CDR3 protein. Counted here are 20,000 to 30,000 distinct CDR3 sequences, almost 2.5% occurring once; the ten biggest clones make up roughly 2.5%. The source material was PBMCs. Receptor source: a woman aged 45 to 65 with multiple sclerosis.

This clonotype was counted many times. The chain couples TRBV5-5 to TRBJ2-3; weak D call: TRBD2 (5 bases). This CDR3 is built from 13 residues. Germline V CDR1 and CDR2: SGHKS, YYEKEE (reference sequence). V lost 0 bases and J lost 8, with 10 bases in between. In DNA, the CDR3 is TGTGCCAGCAGCTTGGAACTAGTAGGTACGCAGTATTTT. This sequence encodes CASSLELVGTQYF. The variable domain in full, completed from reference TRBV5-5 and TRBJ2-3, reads DAGVTQSPTHLIKTRGQQVTLRCSPISGHKSVSWYQQVLGQGPQFIFQYYEKEERGRGNFPDRFSARQFPNYSSELNVNALLLGDSALYLCASSLELVGTQYFGPGTRLTVL.

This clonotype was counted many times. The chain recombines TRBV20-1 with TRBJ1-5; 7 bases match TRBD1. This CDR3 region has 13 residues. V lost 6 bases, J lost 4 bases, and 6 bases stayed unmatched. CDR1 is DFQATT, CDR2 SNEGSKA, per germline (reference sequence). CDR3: CSAGTALNQPQHF. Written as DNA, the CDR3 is TGCAGTGCGGGGACAGCCCTAAATCAGCCCCAGCATTTT.

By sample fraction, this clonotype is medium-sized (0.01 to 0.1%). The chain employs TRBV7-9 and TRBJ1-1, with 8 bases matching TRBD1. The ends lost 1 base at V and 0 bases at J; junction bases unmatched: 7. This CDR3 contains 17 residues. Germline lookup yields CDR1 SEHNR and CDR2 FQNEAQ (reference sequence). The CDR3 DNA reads TGTGCCAGCAGCTTAGTTGGTCAGGGGGCAATGAACACTGAAGCTTTCTTT. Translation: CASSLVGQGAMNTEAFF.

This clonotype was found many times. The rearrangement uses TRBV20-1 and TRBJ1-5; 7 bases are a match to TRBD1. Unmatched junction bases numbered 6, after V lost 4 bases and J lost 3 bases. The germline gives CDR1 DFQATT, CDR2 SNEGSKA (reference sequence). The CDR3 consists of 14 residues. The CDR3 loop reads CSAISGTDNQPQHF. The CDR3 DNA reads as TGCAGTGCTATCTCTGGGACAGACAATCAGCCCCAGCATTTT.

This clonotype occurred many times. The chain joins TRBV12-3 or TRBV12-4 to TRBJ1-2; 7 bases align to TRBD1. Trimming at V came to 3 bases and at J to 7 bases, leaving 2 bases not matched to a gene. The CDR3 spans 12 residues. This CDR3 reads CASSFQGGGYTF. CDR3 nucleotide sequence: TGTGCCAGCAGTTTTCAGGGGGGTGGCTACACCTTC.

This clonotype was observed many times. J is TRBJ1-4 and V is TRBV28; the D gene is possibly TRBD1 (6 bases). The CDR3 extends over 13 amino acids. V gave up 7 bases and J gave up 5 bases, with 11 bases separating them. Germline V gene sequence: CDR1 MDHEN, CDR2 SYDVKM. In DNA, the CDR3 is TGTGCCAGCATTAGCAGGGGAAATGAAAAACTGTTTTTT. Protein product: CASISRGNEKLFF.

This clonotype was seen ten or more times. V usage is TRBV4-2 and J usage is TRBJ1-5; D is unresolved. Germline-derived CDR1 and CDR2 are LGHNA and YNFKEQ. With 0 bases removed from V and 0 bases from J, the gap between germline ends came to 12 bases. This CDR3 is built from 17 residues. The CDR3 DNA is TGTGCCAGCAGCCAAGATGCGGTGGCAGCTAGCAATCAGCCCCAGCATTTT. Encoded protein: CASSQDAVAASNQPQHF.

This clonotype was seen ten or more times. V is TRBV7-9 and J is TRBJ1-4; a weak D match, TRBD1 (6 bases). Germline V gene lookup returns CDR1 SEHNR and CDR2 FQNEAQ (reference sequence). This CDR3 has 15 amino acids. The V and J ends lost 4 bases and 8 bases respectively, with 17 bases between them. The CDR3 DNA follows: TGTGCCAGCAGCTCACAGGGAAAGGGTGAGGAAAAACTGTTTTTT. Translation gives CASSSQGKGEEKLFF.

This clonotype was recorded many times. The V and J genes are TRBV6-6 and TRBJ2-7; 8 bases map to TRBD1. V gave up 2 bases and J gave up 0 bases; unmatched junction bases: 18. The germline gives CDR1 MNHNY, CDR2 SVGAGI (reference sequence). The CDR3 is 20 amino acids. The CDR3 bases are TGTGCCAGCAGTTACGGTTTGGGACAGGCGCCAGAAATGACCTCCTACGAGCAGTACTTC. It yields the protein CASSYGLGQAPEMTSYEQYF.

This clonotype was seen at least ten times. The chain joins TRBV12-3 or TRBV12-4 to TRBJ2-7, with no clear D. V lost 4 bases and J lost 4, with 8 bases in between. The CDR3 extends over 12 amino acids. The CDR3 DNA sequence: TGTGCCAGCAGTTCCGCTCGTTACGAGCAGTACTTC. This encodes CASSSARYEQYF.

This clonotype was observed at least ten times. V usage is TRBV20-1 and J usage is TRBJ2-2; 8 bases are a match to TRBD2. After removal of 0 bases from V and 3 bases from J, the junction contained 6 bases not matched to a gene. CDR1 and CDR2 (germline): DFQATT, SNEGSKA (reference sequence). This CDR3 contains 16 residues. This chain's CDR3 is CSARDWSGGDTGELFF. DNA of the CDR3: TGCAGTGCTAGAGATTGGTCGGGAGGGGACACCGGGGAGCTGTTTTTT.

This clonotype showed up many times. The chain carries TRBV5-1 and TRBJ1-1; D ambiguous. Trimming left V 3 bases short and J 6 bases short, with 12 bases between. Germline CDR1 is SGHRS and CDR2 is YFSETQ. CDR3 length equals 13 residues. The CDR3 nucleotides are TGCGCCAGCAGCTCCCGGGTAGGGTCTGAAGCTTTCTTT. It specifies CASSSRVGSEAFF.

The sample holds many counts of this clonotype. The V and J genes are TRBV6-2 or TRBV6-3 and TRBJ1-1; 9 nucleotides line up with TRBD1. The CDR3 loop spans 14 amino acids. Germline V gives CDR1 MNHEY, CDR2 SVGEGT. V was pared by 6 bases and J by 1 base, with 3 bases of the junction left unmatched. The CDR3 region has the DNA TGTGCCAGCAGGGGACAGGGCGGGAACACTGAAGCTTTCTTT. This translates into CASRGQGGNTEAFF.

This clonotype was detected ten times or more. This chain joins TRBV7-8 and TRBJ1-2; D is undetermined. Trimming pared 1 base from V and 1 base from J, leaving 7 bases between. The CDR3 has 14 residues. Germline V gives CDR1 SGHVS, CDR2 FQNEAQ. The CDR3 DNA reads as TGTGCCAGCAGCTTAGAGGGCGGTAACTATGGCTACACCTTC. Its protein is CASSLEGGNYGYTF.